The 11 T cell receptor beta chains listed next were all sequenced from one sample in a study of cytomegalovirus exposure and HLA in healthy donors. The study ran its PCR with 60 Vbeta and 13 Jbeta primers. Repertoires were generated with immunoSEQ multiplex PCR, while TCRdb's copy carries only in-frame clones and drops some. Of approximately 180,000 clones detected, about 80% appear once; the ten largest clones hold approximately 0.99%. Source material: PBMCs. The receptors come from a woman in her thirties or forties in good health and CMV-seronegative.

The chain uses TRBV27 and TRBJ2-1, with TRBD1 identical over 7 bases. Germline assignment: CDR1 MNHEY and CDR2 SMNVEV (reference sequence). V lost 5 bases and J lost 2; bases outside the gene matches: 9. CDR3 length equals 16 residues. CDR3: CASSRQGKGTYNEQFF. CDR3 nucleotide sequence: TGTGCCAGCAGTCGACAGGGAAAGGGAACCTACAATGAGCAGTTCTTC.

The chain combines TRBV29-1 with TRBJ2-1, with D maybe TRBD2 (5 bases). The V gene's germline CDR1 is SQVTM and CDR2 ANQGSEA. Between the trimmed V and J ends, which lost 7 bases and 1 base, there was a span of 17 bases. This CDR3 is 15 amino acids long. The CDR3 nucleotides read TGCAGCGGGGATCTGTCCCGAGGGTCCTACAATGAGCAGTTCTTC. This encodes CSGDLSRGSYNEQFF.

The rearrangement joins TRBV5-1 to TRBJ1-2, with 8 nucleotides matching TRBD1. Trimming at V came to 4 bases and at J to 10 bases, leaving 9 bases not matched to a gene. CDR3 size: 13 residues. The germline V gene has CDR1 SGHRS and CDR2 YFSETQ. CDR3 coding DNA: TGCGCCAGCAGCACCGGACAGGGCAATGTCTACACCTTC. This gives the protein CASSTGQGNVYTF.

This chain connects TRBV19 to TRBJ2-1, with TRBD1 matching 8 bases. This CDR3 comprises 14 residues. Germline V gives CDR1 LNHDA, CDR2 SQIVND (reference sequence). Unmatched junction bases numbered 9, after V lost 4 bases and J lost 10 bases. Here the CDR3 reads CASSTGQVPREQFF. CDR3 coding DNA: TGTGCCAGTAGTACGGGACAGGTCCCCAGGGAGCAGTTCTTC.

The V and J genes are TRBV30 and TRBJ2-1; TRBD2 matches 12 bases. The CDR3 contains 13 residues. With 2 bases clipped from V and 12 bases from J, the junction kept 5 bases outside the gene matches. Germline CDR1 GTSNPN, CDR2 SVGIG (reference sequence). The CDR3 region is CAWSISLAGGQFF. The DNA of the CDR3 is TGTGCCTGGAGTATATCACTAGCGGGAGGGCAGTTCTTC.

The CDR3 DNA is TGTGCCAGCAGCCCGAGCAGGGGGGTCTCCTACGAGCAGTACTTC. Its protein is CASSPSRGVSYEQYF. The V gene is TRBV5-4, the J gene TRBJ2-7, with D possibly TRBD1 on 7 matching bases. CDR3 length: 15 amino acids. Per the germline V gene, CDR1 is SGHNT and CDR2 is YYREEE (reference sequence). V was pared by 4 bases and J by 0 bases, with 14 bases between.

This clone was found a few times. The chain recombines TRBV7-2 with TRBJ2-4; 7 bases are a match to TRBD2. This CDR3 comprises 13 residues. J was trimmed by 0 bases and V by 11 bases; bases with no gene match: 4. The germline V gene encodes CDR1 SGHTA and CDR2 FQGNSA. CDR3 sequence: CASSGVAKNIQYF. CDR3 DNA sequence: TGTGCCTCAAGCGGGGTAGCCAAAAACATTCAGTACTTC.

There are a few counts of this clone. CDR3 sequence: CASSRERGQGMSGANVLTF. Here the CDR3 DNA reads TGTGCCAGCAGCCGGGAACGAGGACAGGGGATGTCTGGGGCCAACGTCCTGACTTTC. The V gene is TRBV5-8, the J gene TRBJ2-6; TRBD1 aligns across 9 bases. CDR3 length equals 19 residues. The germline gives CDR1 SGHTS, CDR2 YDEGEE. The ends lost 4 bases at V and 1 base at J; junction bases unmatched: 12.

The chain couples TRBV5-4 to TRBJ2-5, with 9 nucleotides matching TRBD1. Losses at the gene ends were 9 bases for V and 2 bases for J; bases not matched to a gene: 11. Germline CDR1 SGHNT, CDR2 YYREEE (reference sequence). The CDR3 length is 15 residues. The CDR3 protein is CATFRDREAQETQYF. Here the CDR3 DNA reads TGTGCCACCTTCCGGGACAGGGAGGCGCAAGAGACCCAGTACTTC.

A few counts support this clone. The CDR3 bases are TGTGCCAGCAGTGAGGGAGCAGCCTTACTCTACGAGCAGTACGTC. It translates to CASSEGAALLYEQYV. This sequence joins TRBV6-1 and TRBJ2-7, with a tentative D call TRBD2 (5 bases). Germline-derived CDR1 and CDR2 are MNHNS and SASEGT. V dropped 3 bases and J dropped 3 bases, with 15 bases sitting between them. CDR3 length: 15 residues.

J is TRBJ2-3 and V is TRBV11-3, with a possible D match to TRBD2 (6 bases). The CDR3 is made up of 15 amino acids. CDR1 is SGHNT and CDR2 is YENEEA in the germline V gene. V dropped 3 bases and J dropped 0 bases, with 10 bases sitting between them. The chain's CDR3 is CASSLGGVSTDTQYF. Here the CDR3 DNA reads TGTGCCAGCAGCTTGGGCGGGGTAAGCACAGATACGCAGTATTTT.